This T cell receptor beta chain derives from a study of blood T cell repertoires in COVID-19. In the study overall: Sources were T cells, B-cell-depleted T cells, or PBMCs; the material itself was cDNA or gDNA.

Living in under 30 US areas, the participants were between 18 and 89 years of age. Per germline, CDR1 SGHRS and CDR2 YFSETQ. This CDR3 comprises 14 residues. Trimming at V came to 4 bases and at J to 2 bases, leaving 6 bases not matched to a gene. Per the original methods: Nucleated cell number was recorded as an estimate derived from reference gene primer amplification. Clones were sequenced by immunoSEQ multiplex PCR, and TCRdb holds only the in-frame ones, with some missing. D and trimming were read from the DNA, whereas the V and J calls and clone size are those reported in that table. The sample lists almost 250,000 clones; 70% to 90% were seen once.

The source of this sequence is a woman in her forties or fifties with acute COVID-19. The rearrangement joins TRBV5-1 to TRBJ2-7, with 7 bases that match TRBD1. Sequencing was performed on PBMCs or T cells enriched from blood (not recorded which). Here the CDR3 DNA reads TGCGCCAGCAGCAATCCGGGACAGACCTACGAGCAGTACTTC. It encodes CASSNPGQTYEQYF.